This passage covers 16 T cell receptor beta chains from one sample sequenced in a study of OX40 agonist ivuxolimab in advanced cancers. The data were produced by immunoSEQ multiplex PCR, yet TCRdb's version contains in-frame clones alone and is incomplete. Among 90,000 to 100,000 clones, roughly nine tenths were seen once, and the ten largest hold 0.8% to 1%. The sample here was CD4+ or CD8+ T cells sorted from blood, taken in a trial of the OX40 agonist ivuxolimab. Receptor source: an adult with an advanced solid tumor such as melanoma, head and neck, liver or kidney cancer.

The chain is built from TRBV21-1 and TRBJ2-7. TRBV21-1 is listed as a pseudogene. The CDR3 consists of 13 residues. The CDR3, as DNA: TGTGCCAGCAGCTCCGGGACGGCCTACGAGCAGTACGTC. Translating it yields CASSSGTAYEQYV.

V usage is TRBV6-5 and J usage is TRBJ1-1; D gene ambiguous. Germline V CDR1 and CDR2: MNHEY, SVGAGI. The CDR3 has 14 residues. Trimming shortened V by 2 bases and J by 5 bases, and 12 bases separated the two germline ends. As DNA, the CDR3 is TGTGCCAGCAGTTACCGGGAGTTGGGGACTGAAGCTTTCTTT. Its translation is CASSYRELGTEAFF.

V usage is TRBV5-1 and J usage is TRBJ2-5; tentative D call: TRBD1 (6 bases). The germline V gene encodes CDR1 SGHRS and CDR2 YFSETQ. V lost 2 bases and J 2 bases, leaving 7 bases between the germline ends. This CDR3 spans 13 amino acids. CDR3 bases: TGCGCCAGCAGCTTCCAGGGGCAAGAGACCCAGTACTTC. Translating it yields CASSFQGQETQYF.

J is TRBJ1-5 and V is TRBV19; tentative D call: TRBD1 (5 bases). The ends were cut back, 7 bases at V and 5 bases at J, with 9 bases in the middle. The CDR3 spans 12 residues. Looked up from germline, CDR1 is LNHDA and CDR2 is SQIVND (reference sequence). CDR3 residues: CASNRQYQPQHF. CDR3 nucleotides: TGTGCCAGTAATCGACAGTATCAGCCCCAGCATTTT.

The V call is TRBV4-3, the J call TRBJ2-5; D might be TRBD2 (6 bases). CDR3 length equals 17 residues. CDR1 and CDR2 from the germline V gene are LGHNA and YSLEER. The germline V and J ends were trimmed by 1 base and 1 base, with 16 bases remaining between them. For the CDR3, the DNA is TGCGCCAGCAGCCAAGTATCATGCGCTAGCGCCCAAGAGACCCAGTACTTC. Its translation is CASSQVSCASAQETQYF.

The J gene is TRBJ2-3, the V gene TRBV5-6; D uncertain. Germline CDR1 is SGHDT and CDR2 is YYEEEE. Trimming removed 1 base from V and 1 base from J, with 7 bases in between. The CDR3 covers 14 residues. The DNA of the CDR3 is TGTGCCAGCAGCTTGCGAAGGGGCACAGATACGCAGTATTTT. Amino acids: CASSLRRGTDTQYF. Variable domain in full (rest from reference TRBV5-6 and TRBJ2-3): DAGVTQSPTHLIKTRGQQVTLRCSPKSGHDTVSWYQQALGQGPQFIFQYYEEEERQRGNFPDRFSGHQFPNYSSELNVNALLLGDSALYLCASSLRRGTDTQYFGPGTRLTVL.

The chain has TRBV7-3 and TRBJ2-1, with D possibly TRBD1 on 6 matching bases. Trimming took 4 bases from V and 9 from J, leaving 13 bases between them. This CDR3 has 13 residues. Per the germline V gene, CDR1 is SGHTA and CDR2 is FQGTGA. DNA for the CDR3: TGTGCCAGCAGCTACCAGGACAGCATTGAGCAGTTCTTC. Residues: CASSYQDSIEQFF.

The V gene is TRBV7-9, the J gene TRBJ2-4, with 7 nucleotides matching TRBD2. CDR1 and CDR2 (germline): SEHNR, FQNEAQ (reference sequence). The V and J ends lost 3 bases and 7 bases, in that order; junction bases with no gene match: 15. The CDR3 runs 17 residues. The DNA of the CDR3 is TGTGCCAGCAGCTTTTCTAGCGGTCTGACTGACTGGAACATTCAGTACTTC. The encoded protein is CASSFSSGLTDWNIQYF.

This clone was counted a few times. V gene TRBV19 combines with J gene TRBJ2-7, with 7 bases identical to TRBD2. Trimming took 4 bases from V and 0 from J; bases not matched to a gene: 3. This CDR3 region has 14 residues. From germline, CDR1 is LNHDA and CDR2 SQIVND (reference sequence). In DNA form, the CDR3 reads TGTGCCAGTAGTAGGGAGCGGGGCTCCTACGAGCAGTACTTC. Protein: CASSRERGSYEQYF.

The chain is built from TRBV4-1 and TRBJ2-2; TRBD2 agrees at 14 bases. V shed 5 bases, J shed 5 bases, and the junction held 10 bases outside the gene matches. CDR3 length equals 18 residues. Germline assignment: CDR1 MGHRA and CDR2 YSYEKL. CDR3 sequence reads: CASSSTTSGRVGTGELFF. CDR3 nucleotide sequence: TGCGCCAGCAGCTCTACGACTAGCGGGAGGGTAGGAACCGGGGAGCTGTTTTTT.

The chain couples TRBV5-7 to TRBJ2-3, with TRBD1 matching 11 bases. TRBV5-7 is recorded as an ORF, its role being uncertain. The trim removed 0 bases at V and 5 bases at J, leaving 8 bases unmatched. This CDR3 contains 17 residues. The CDR3, as DNA: TGTGCCAGCAGCTTGGGGGACAGGGGGGATTGTGGAGATACGCAGTATTTT. Translating it yields CASSLGDRGDCGDTQYF.

The rearrangement uses TRBV9 and TRBJ2-2; 8 bases line up with TRBD1. The V gene end was trimmed by 4 bases and the J gene end by 2 bases; junction bases not matched to a gene: 7. The germline CDR1 and CDR2 sequences are SGDLS and YYNGEE. This CDR3 is 16 amino acids long. The CDR3, as DNA: TGTGCCAGCAGCCTAACGACAGGGGCTAACACCGGGGAGCTGTTTTTT. Its translation: CASSLTTGANTGELFF.

V and J are TRBV21-1 and TRBJ1-2; TRBD1 is the table's D call, not checked against the DNA. TRBV21-1 is annotated as a pseudogene. The CDR3 is 18 residues long. The CDR3 DNA reads as TGTGCCAGCAGCAACAGGGGGCGTCACCCGTCTAATGGCTATGGCTACACCTTC. Amino acids: CASSNRGRHPSNGYGYTF.

The chain links TRBV18 to TRBJ2-1, with 11 bases that match TRBD2. The V gene end was trimmed by 1 base and the J gene end by 9 bases; junction bases not matched to a gene: 11. Germline-derived CDR1 and CDR2 are KGHSH and LQKENI. CDR3 length: 17 residues. This chain's CDR3 is CASSPQIAGGSVSEQFF. The CDR3 nucleotides are TGTGCCAGCTCACCACAGATAGCGGGAGGGTCTGTTAGTGAGCAGTTCTTC.

The rearrangement uses TRBV7-2 and TRBJ2-5; D call uncertain. Trimming left V 5 bases short and J 5 bases short, with 21 bases between. The CDR3 loop spans 16 amino acids. Germline V lookup: CDR1 SGHTA, CDR2 FQGNSA. The CDR3 nucleotides are TGTGCCAGCAGCCCGGGCGGTCTTCTAGGGCGGGAGACCCAGTACTTC. Translation gives CASSPGGLLGRETQYF.

The chain employs TRBV30 and TRBJ1-2; TRBD1 agrees at 9 bases. Germline V gene lookup returns CDR1 GTSNPN and CDR2 SVGIG (reference sequence). The CDR3 length is 11 residues. J lost 4 bases, V lost 7 bases, and 1 base had no gene match. The CDR3 protein is CASQGAYGYTF. The CDR3 DNA is TGTGCCTCACAGGGGGCCTATGGCTACACCTTC.